The clone carrying this T cell receptor (beta chain) was detected a few times. This sample is drawn from a study of tumor-infiltrating lymphocytes in oesophageal squamous cell carcinoma. The CDR3 totals 14 residues. Germline lookup yields CDR1 SGHTA and CDR2 FQGNSA. TCRdb re-derived calls from the PCR reads in MiXCR, one entry per CDR3 protein. Of approximately 12,000 distinct CDR3 sequences in the sample, less than 55% were seen once. This TCR came from a female donor with esophageal squamous cell carcinoma. Specimen: esophageal tumor tissue. This sequence joins TRBV7-2 and TRBJ2-4; 7 nucleotides match TRBD2. The J call may be faulty, since TRBJ2-7 better matches the DNA end. CDR3 amino acids: CASSLALATYEQYF. The CDR3 nucleotides are TGTGCCAGCAGCTTAGCACTAGCGACCTACGAGCAGTACTTC.